This TCR beta chain was documented in a study of OX40 agonist ivuxolimab in advanced cancers. About the research overall: Every 2 weeks, patients received ivuxolimab intravenously, dosed at 0.01 to 10 mg/kg.

This clone has more than one count but fewer than ten. Antigen: not known. Assay used: immunoSEQ multiplex PCR; TCRdb lists only in-frame clones, some missing. The table includes approximately 30,000 clones, 82% detected once. The germline CDR1 and CDR2 sequences are MGHRA and YSYEKL. The CDR3 has 15 amino acids. The V end was cut by 0 bases, the J end by 9 bases, with 12 bases between. Overall study findings and caveats: Certain nonresponders additionally had low normalized T-cell clonal expansion.

Sequenced here: CD4+ or CD8+ T cells sorted from blood, sampled in a trial of the OX40 agonist ivuxolimab. The clonotype was recovered from an adult with an advanced solid tumor such as melanoma, head and neck, liver or kidney cancer. The chain uses TRBV4-1 and TRBJ1-6; TRBD1 might be the D (5 bases). CDR3 nucleotide sequence: TGCGCCAGCAGCCAAGAGAGGCAGGGAAGTTCACCCCTCCACTTT. Its protein product is CASSQERQGSSPLHF.